These 16 T cell receptor beta chains were all obtained from the same sample, sequenced in a study of cytomegalovirus exposure and HLA in healthy donors. PCR used 60 Vbeta primers and 13 Jbeta primers. Assay: immunoSEQ multiplex PCR; the TCRdb copy retains only in-frame clones and omits some. The sample shows around 72,000 clones, around three quarters of them seen only once. The sample consisted of PBMCs. These receptors were taken from a man in his fifties or sixties in good health and CMV-seronegative.

The chain couples TRBV7-9 to TRBJ1-1, with no clear D. V lost 1 base, J lost 2 bases, and 11 bases lay in between. The germline gives CDR1 SEHNR, CDR2 FQNEAQ (reference sequence). This CDR3 spans 15 amino acids. CDR3 in DNA: TGTGCCAGCAGCTTAGTTCCGACACTTAACACTGAAGCTTTCTTT. Protein product: CASSLVPTLNTEAFF. The full variable domain, rest sourced from reference TRBV7-9 and TRBJ1-1, is DTGVSQNPRHKITKRGQNVTFRCDPISEHNRLYWYRQTLGQGPEFLTYFQNEAQLEKSRLLSDRFSAERPKGSFSTLEIQRTEQGDSAMYLCASSLVPTLNTEAFFGQGTRLTVV.

The genes are TRBV28 and TRBJ1-2; 7 nucleotides align to TRBD1. Trimming removed 5 bases from V and 4 bases from J; junction bases left unmatched: 13. Germline assignment: CDR1 MDHEN and CDR2 SYDVKM. The CDR3 totals 16 residues. DNA of the CDR3: TGTGCCAGCAGTACAAAAGGGACAGTGAGACGCTATGGCTACACCTTC. Protein: CASSTKGTVRRYGYTF.

The chain uses TRBV5-1 and TRBJ2-7; D unresolved. The CDR3 totals 12 residues. V was pared by 5 bases and J by 0 bases, with 6 bases between. Germline V CDR1 and CDR2: SGHRS, YFSETQ. The CDR3 bases are TGCGCCAGCAGACGAGACTCCTACGAGCAGTACTTC. Protein sequence: CASRRDSYEQYF.

The genes are TRBV6-5 and TRBJ1-2; a possible D gene is TRBD1 (5 bases). The CDR3 is made up of 14 amino acids. Germline CDR1 MNHEY, CDR2 SVGAGI. Deletions cut 4 bases from V and 2 bases from J, with 11 bases between. CDR3 bases: TGTGCCAGCAGTTCCCCGACAGCCAACTATGGCTACACCTTC. This translates into CASSSPTANYGYTF.

Notes on this clone: Other DNA sequences of this sample code for an identical CDR3. The CDR3 sequence: CASSPRGGGTEAFF. The CDR3 DNA reads as TGTGCCAGCTCACCACGGGGGGGCGGCACTGAAGCTTTCTTT. The V and J genes are TRBV18 and TRBJ1-1; tentative D call: TRBD1 (6 bases). CDR1 is KGHSH and CDR2 is LQKENI in the germline V gene. CDR3 length equals 14 residues. Trimming removed 1 base at V and 4 bases at J, with 10 bases between.

The chain is built from TRBV2 and TRBJ1-6, with 9 bases fitting TRBD1. CDR1 and CDR2 (germline): SNHLY, FYNNEI. V trimming: 1 base; J trimming: 9 bases; junction bases outside the gene matches: 13. The CDR3 runs to 18 residues. The CDR3 sequence: CASSEGARGGQGSSPLHF. The CDR3 bases are TGTGCCAGCAGTGAAGGCGCTCGTGGGGGACAGGGTTCTTCACCCCTCCACTTT.

This sequence joins TRBV5-1 and TRBJ2-3; D gene ambiguous. Germline loops: CDR1 SGHRS, CDR2 YFSETQ. The CDR3 sequence is 13 residues long. Trimming took 4 bases from V and 6 from J, leaving 12 bases between them. CDR3 nucleotide sequence: TGCGCCAGCAGCCTGGCCAGGCTGGATACGCAGTATTTT. Protein: CASSLARLDTQYF. Full variable domain (outside the CDR3, taken from reference TRBV5-1 and TRBJ2-3): KAGVTQTPRYLIKTRGQQVTLSCSPISGHRSVSWYQQTPGQGLQFLFEYFSETQRNKGNFPGRFSGRQFSNSRSEMNVSTLELGDSALYLCASSLARLDTQYFGPGTRLTVL.

This rearrangement joins TRBV6-6 to TRBJ2-1, with 11 positions matching TRBD2. The germline gives CDR1 MNHNY, CDR2 SVGAGI (reference sequence). The CDR3 is 16 residues long. Trimming at V came to 6 bases and at J to 7 bases, leaving 11 bases not matched to a gene. CDR3 nucleotide sequence: TGTGCCAGCAGACCCCTGACTAGCGGGGTCCCTAATGAGCAGTTCTTC. This encodes CASRPLTSGVPNEQFF.

CDR3 sequence reads: CASSQDRAEAFF. CDR3 DNA: TGTGCCAGCAGCCAGGACAGGGCTGAAGCTTTCTTT. This chain links TRBV14 with TRBJ1-1, with 8 bases fitting TRBD1. Germline CDR1 is SGHDN and CDR2 is FVKESK. The CDR3 has 12 residues. Germline trimming cut 3 bases from V and 6 bases from J; bases unmatched to any gene: 0.

This clone occurred once. This chain links TRBV9 with TRBJ1-3; D is uncertain. V was cut by 2 bases and J by 0 bases, with 9 bases left in between. The CDR3 runs 15 residues. The V gene's germline CDR1 is SGDLS and CDR2 YYNGEE. This chain's CDR3 is CASSVDSSSGNTIYF. The CDR3 DNA reads TGTGCCAGCAGCGTGGACTCGAGCTCTGGAAACACCATATATTTT.

The rearrangement uses TRBV6-6 and TRBJ1-1, with 7 bases that match TRBD1. The J segment lost 2 bases and the V segment lost 5 bases, leaving 5 bases of the junction unmatched. Germline lookup yields CDR1 MNHNY and CDR2 SVGAGI (reference sequence). This CDR3 region has 14 residues. For the CDR3, the DNA is TGTGCCAGCAGTCCCGACAGGGTTAACACTGAAGCTTTCTTT. It encodes CASSPDRVNTEAFF.

In this sample, this clone turned up a few times. This sample includes further DNA sequences coding for the same CDR3. The chain has TRBV5-1 and TRBJ2-1; perhaps TRBD1 as D (6 bases). V was trimmed by 2 bases and J by 0 bases, leaving 6 bases between them. The CDR3 loop spans 14 amino acids. Per the germline V gene, CDR1 is SGHRS and CDR2 is YFSETQ. The CDR3 DNA reads TGCGCCAGCAGCTTAGGGGGCTCCTACAATGAGCAGTTCTTC. Its protein product is CASSLGGSYNEQFF. The full variable domain, its missing parts supplied by reference TRBV5-1 and TRBJ2-1, is KAGVTQTPRYLIKTRGQQVTLSCSPISGHRSVSWYQQTPGQGLQFLFEYFSETQRNKGNFPGRFSGRQFSNSRSEMNVSTLELGDSALYLCASSLGGSYNEQFFGPGTRLTVL.

This chain connects TRBV6-5 to TRBJ2-1; D is unresolved. The germline gives CDR1 MNHEY, CDR2 SVGAGI. The CDR3 extends over 11 amino acids. Trimming stripped 5 bases from V and 5 bases from J, with 4 bases between. CDR3 bases: TGTGCCAGCAGTCGGGACAATGAGCAGTTCTTC. Translation: CASSRDNEQFF.

The V and J genes are TRBV29-1 and TRBJ2-7; perhaps TRBD1 as D (5 bases). Germline CDR1 SQVTM, CDR2 ANQGSEA. The CDR3 length is 13 residues. Trimming took 6 bases from V and 5 from J, leaving 17 bases between them. The CDR3 DNA reads as TGCAGCGTCGAAAGGGGTACGGGCAACGAGCAGTACTTC. Its protein is CSVERGTGNEQYF.

J is TRBJ1-2 and V is TRBV7-2; D is unresolved. This CDR3 has 13 amino acids. V lost 1 base to trimming and J lost 2 bases, with 5 bases between them. Per germline, CDR1 SGHTA and CDR2 FQGNSA. CDR3 amino acids: CASSLGGNYGYTF. The DNA of the CDR3 is TGTGCCAGCAGCTTAGGCGGGAACTATGGCTACACCTTC.

The rearrangement uses TRBV27 and TRBJ2-1, with 8 bases that match TRBD2. The length of the CDR3 is 15 residues. Looked up from germline, CDR1 is MNHEY and CDR2 is SMNVEV (reference sequence). V lost 2 bases and J lost 7; bases outside the gene matches: 7. CDR3 in DNA: TGTGCCAGCAGTTTAGTCGGGAGGGGCGGAAATGAGCAGTTCTTC. Translated, it gives CASSLVGRGGNEQFF.